Each of the 5 T cell receptor beta chains below was sequenced from the same sample in a study of T cells expressing NK-cell markers. TCRdb reprocessed the 5' RACE reads, with one entry per CDR3 protein and no DNA. Its listing shows 500,000 to 700,000 distinct CDR3 sequences. The material sequenced was blood T cells: a sorted CD56 or NKG2C T cell subset, CD4+ or CD8+ T cells, or bulk PBMC T cells (not recorded which). The receptor source for this set is a man aged 18 to 30 in good health.

The chain couples TRBV5-1 to TRBJ2-1; TCRdb calls TRBD1, which cannot be checked without DNA. This CDR3 comprises 16 residues. CDR1 is SGHRS, CDR2 YFSETQ, per germline. This CDR3 is CASSSGTGGDYNEQFF.

The rearrangement joins TRBV11-2 to TRBJ2-1; TCRdb picks TRBD1, but there is no DNA to check that call. The CDR3 covers 12 residues. Germline V gives CDR1 SGHAT, CDR2 FQNNGV. The CDR3 reads CASDQGIDEQFF.

J is TRBJ2-1 and V is TRBV11-2; TCRdb proposes TRBD2, but this gene call is untestable without DNA. The CDR3 contains 17 residues. Germline values: CDR1 SGHAT, CDR2 FQNNGV. CDR3 protein: CASSSQLAGVNYNEQFF.

The chain has TRBV11-1 and TRBJ2-6; there is no DNA to check the TCRdb D call of TRBD2. CDR1 is SGHAT and CDR2 is FQDESV in the germline V gene (reference sequence). The CDR3 is made up of 18 amino acids. The CDR3 is CASSLLLAGSSGANVLTF.

The chain recombines TRBV4-3 with TRBJ2-3. The CDR3 is 15 amino acids. Germline CDR1 LGHNA, CDR2 YSLEER. The CDR3 protein is CASSRGGQGTDTQYF.